The clone carrying this T cell receptor (beta chain) was observed a few times. Its antigen remains unidentified. In a library made to pick up alpha chains, this beta chain is a stray read with a size that means little. V lost 0 bases and J lost 7, with 5 bases in between. The germline CDR1 and CDR2 sequences are SGHRS and YFSETQ. CDR3 length: 12 residues. The sample originates from a study of spatial heterogeneity in lung cancer. Study context: Sequencing consistently turned up more beta-chain sequences than alpha-chain sequences. The average appearance count of each unique TCR and UMI combination in raw reads was more than 8.5.

Study-level results: Whereas they appeared in blood less at follow-up, ubiquitous expanded tumor TCRs appeared there more at resection.

TCRdb passed the 5' RACE reads through MiXCR, listing each CDR3 protein once. Of 9,500 to 12,000 distinct CDR3 sequences listed, 6.3% were seen once; the top ten hold over 25%. Sample time point: sample taken at primary tumor resection. Sequencing covered unsorted whole RNA taken from tumor, nontumor lung or frozen PBMC. V gene TRBV5-1 combines with J gene TRBJ2-1, with D uncertain. This clonotype originated in a male donor with early-stage non-small cell lung cancer. The sample here was PBMCs, taken at surgery. The CDR3 region is CASSLAWNEQFF. CDR3 in DNA: TGCGCCAGCAGCTTGGCCTGGAATGAGCAGTTCTTC.